The 32 T cell receptor beta chains below all came from one sample that was sequenced in a study of blood T cell repertoires in COVID-19. Data came from immunoSEQ multiplex PCR; TCRdb stores just in-frame clones and leaves some out. The data show some 320,000 clones, about 89% seen once. Sequenced sample: PBMCs or T cells enriched from blood (not recorded which). Receptors were obtained from a woman in her 30s who had recovered from COVID-19.

This clone was detected only once. This sequence joins TRBV4-3 and TRBJ1-1; a weak D match, TRBD1 (6 bases). Germline CDR1 and CDR2: LGHNA and YSLEER. CDR3 length: 17 amino acids. V was shortened by 0 bases and J by 1 base, with 15 bases between the two germline ends. The CDR3 here is CASSQDHFGTTNTEAFF. The CDR3 bases are TGCGCCAGCAGCCAAGATCATTTTGGGACAACGAACACTGAAGCTTTCTTT.

The genes are TRBV7-2 and TRBJ1-1, with D perhaps matching TRBD1 (5 bases). Germline-derived CDR1 and CDR2 are SGHTA and FQGNSA. The V end lost 1 base, the J end lost 4 bases, and 16 bases lay between the germline ends. The CDR3 totals 16 residues. CDR3 loop: CASSLVWGSYSTEAFF. DNA of the CDR3: TGTGCCAGCAGCTTAGTGTGGGGCTCATACTCCACTGAAGCTTTCTTT. The full variable domain, completed using reference TRBV7-2 and TRBJ1-1, is GAGVSQSPSNKVTEKGKDVELRCDPISGHTALYWYRQSLGQGLEFLIYFQGNSAPDKSGLPSDRFSAERTGGSVSTLTIQRTQQEDSAVYLCASSLVWGSYSTEAFFGQGTRLTVV.

The J gene is TRBJ1-1, the V gene TRBV29-1; tentative D call: TRBD1 (5 bases). Trimming took off 4 bases at V and 6 bases at J, with 9 bases between the two ends. Germline V gene data show CDR1 as SQVTM and CDR2 as ANQGSEA. This CDR3 is 11 amino acids long. The CDR3, as DNA: TGCAGCGTTGTAGGGGCGGCTGAAGCTTTCTTT. This codes for CSVVGAAEAFF. Supplemented by reference TRBV29-1 and TRBJ1-1, the full variable domain reads SAVISQKPSRDICQRGTSLTIQCQVDSQVTMMFWYRQQPGQSLTLIATANQGSEATYESGFVIDKFPISRPNLTFSTLTVSNMSPEDSSIYLCSVVGAAEAFFGQGTRLTVV.

The chain joins TRBV16 to TRBJ1-5; TRBD1 is a possible D gene (6 bases). The CDR3 is 14 amino acids. CDR1 KGHSY and CDR2 FQNENV come from the germline V gene. Trimming removed 4 bases from V and 4 bases from J, with 11 bases in between. The CDR3 region has the DNA TGTGCCAGCAGCCCGACAGGTGGGAATCAGCCCCAGCATTTT. Encoded protein: CASSPTGGNQPQHF.

The genes are TRBV2 and TRBJ1-6; 10 nucleotides agree with TRBD1. Per the germline V gene, CDR1 is SNHLY and CDR2 is FYNNEI. The CDR3 totals 22 residues. Germline trimming cut 0 bases from V and 8 bases from J; bases unmatched to any gene: 22. The CDR3: CASSEASIGTGAWGSGDSPLHF. CDR3 DNA sequence: TGTGCCAGCAGTGAAGCGAGTATCGGGACAGGGGCTTGGGGCTCGGGGGATTCACCCCTCCACTTT.

The V gene is TRBV3-1 (or the pseudogene TRBV3-2), the J gene TRBJ1-2; the D is unclear. The CDR3 covers 17 residues. Germline CDR1 reads LGHDT; CDR2 reads YNNKEL (reference sequence). Between the trimmed V and J ends, which lost 0 bases and 6 bases, there was a span of 20 bases. The CDR3 here is CASSQDLVLGRKNGYTF. The CDR3 DNA reads TGTGCCAGCAGCCAAGATTTAGTGTTGGGGAGGAAGAATGGCTACACCTTC.

This chain links TRBV28 with TRBJ2-1; 8 nucleotides line up with TRBD2. Germline loops: CDR1 MDHEN, CDR2 SYDVKM. The V segment lost 7 bases and the J segment 15 bases; nucleotides outside the gene matches: 5. The CDR3 covers 10 residues. CDR3 nucleotide sequence: TGTGCCAGCACCGGGGGGGCCACGTTCTTC. It translates to CASTGGATFF.

The chain couples TRBV19 to TRBJ2-5; D perhaps matches TRBD2 (6 bases). CDR3 length: 13 residues. V lost 10 bases and J lost 5, with 17 bases in between. Germline CDR1 LNHDA, CDR2 SQIVND (reference sequence). The CDR3 reads CATAGSRGETQYF. The CDR3 coding sequence is TGTGCCACCGCGGGGTCTCGAGGGGAGACCCAGTACTTC.

The genes are TRBV5-3 and TRBJ1-2; no reliable D call. TRBV5-3 is reported as an ORF; its role is uncertain. The CDR3 is 16 amino acids. V lost 4 bases, J lost 8 bases, and 24 bases lay in between. The chain's CDR3 is CARSNSAQDSSGGYTF. The CDR3 DNA sequence: TGTGCCAGAAGCAACTCAGCCCAGGACTCCTCGGGGGGCTACACCTTC.

The sample holds one count of this clone. The chain employs TRBV7-8 and TRBJ1-1; TRBD1 matches at 7 bases. J gave up 3 bases and V 4 bases, and 11 bases lay outside the gene matches. Germline V gene sequence: CDR1 SGHVS, CDR2 FQNEAQ. This CDR3 is 16 amino acids long. CDR3 residues: CASSSRDRDQYTEAFF. As DNA, the CDR3 is TGTGCCAGCAGCTCCCGAGACAGGGATCAATACACTGAAGCTTTCTTT.

In this sample, this clone turned up a few times. Here the CDR3 DNA reads TGTGCCAGCAGTCCAGGTTGGGAAGCTTTCTTT. It specifies CASSPGWEAFF. The J gene is TRBJ1-1, the V gene TRBV12-3 or TRBV12-4; no firm D call. The germline V and J ends were trimmed by 5 bases and 8 bases, with 9 bases remaining between them. This CDR3 has 11 amino acids.

The chain uses TRBV5-1 and TRBJ1-4, with a weak D call TRBD1 (5 bases). Germline V lookup: CDR1 SGHRS, CDR2 YFSETQ. There are 16 residues in the CDR3. The V gene lost 0 bases and the J gene lost 7 bases, with 16 bases spanning the gap. The CDR3 protein is CASSLGLQRGGEKLFF. As DNA, the CDR3 is TGCGCCAGCAGCTTGGGTCTACAAAGGGGAGGTGAAAAACTGTTTTTT.

The chain recombines TRBV7-2 with TRBJ2-7, with 10 bases fitting TRBD2. The germline gives CDR1 SGHTA, CDR2 FQGNSA. J gave up 4 bases and V 5 bases, and 8 bases lay outside the gene matches. The CDR3 loop spans 15 amino acids. In DNA form, the CDR3 reads TGTGCCAGCAGCCCCGAGCGGGGGGGCGTTTACGAGCAGTACTTC. This translates into CASSPERGGVYEQYF.

J is TRBJ1-6 and V is TRBV24-1; unclear D gene. The V and J ends lost 6 bases and 7 bases respectively, with 9 bases between them. This CDR3 region has 13 residues. Germline assignment: CDR1 KGHDR and CDR2 SFDVKD. As DNA, the CDR3 is TGTGCCACCAGTCGGGGATTCAATTCACCCCTCCACTTT. Protein: CATSRGFNSPLHF.

This clone occurred many times. The J gene is TRBJ2-3, the V gene TRBV4-2, with D possibly being TRBD2 (6 bases). The germline V gene has CDR1 LGHNA and CDR2 YNFKEQ. V dropped 0 bases and J dropped 0 bases, with 28 bases sitting between them. The length of the CDR3 is 22 residues. The CDR3 spells CASSQESTILNYLGTSTDTQYF. The CDR3 DNA is TGTGCCAGCAGCCAAGAATCTACGATCCTAAATTATCTAGGGACTAGCACAGATACGCAGTATTTT.

This chain connects TRBV30 to TRBJ1-2, with D tentatively TRBD1 (5 bases). CDR3 length: 13 residues. Germline-derived CDR1 and CDR2 are GTSNPN and SVGIG (reference sequence). V was shortened by 2 bases and J by 8 bases, with 15 bases between the two germline ends. The chain's CDR3 is CAWSPGGVYGYTF. The CDR3 DNA sequence: TGTGCCTGGAGTCCGGGAGGGGTTTACGGCTACACCTTC.

Only one count was recorded for this clone. The gene calls are TRBV4-1 and TRBJ1-5, with TRBD1 as a possible D gene (6 bases). Trimming took 3 bases from V and 5 from J, leaving 14 bases between them. Germline CDR1 reads MGHRA; CDR2 reads YSYEKL. CDR3 length: 15 residues. CDR3 residues: CASSHGAGAYQPQHF. The CDR3 region has the DNA TGCGCCAGCAGCCATGGGGCGGGGGCCTATCAGCCCCAGCATTTT.

This clone came up many times. This chain joins TRBV2 and TRBJ1-1; D not resolved. V gave up 1 base and J gave up 9 bases, with 6 bases separating them. Per germline, CDR1 SNHLY and CDR2 FYNNEI. The CDR3 consists of 11 residues. CDR3 sequence (DNA): TGTGCCAGCAGTGAAGGCTACCAAGCTTTCTTT. It codes for CASSEGYQAFF.

The chain combines TRBV5-6 with TRBJ1-2; 8 bases are a match to TRBD1. Trimming removed 7 bases from V and 8 bases from J; junction bases left unmatched: 13. From germline, CDR1 is SGHDT and CDR2 YYEEEE. The CDR3 sequence is 14 residues long. In DNA form, the CDR3 reads TGTGCCAGCGTCCATACGGACAGGGTCGGGGGCTACACCTTC. Residues: CASVHTDRVGGYTF.

The J gene is TRBJ1-2, the V gene TRBV6-2 or TRBV6-3; D is unclear. Germline CDR1 and CDR2: MNHEY and SVGEGT. This CDR3 comprises 15 residues. V gave up 6 bases and J gave up 4 bases, with 18 bases separating them. The CDR3 loop is CASSSPGPAGYGYTF. In DNA form, the CDR3 reads TGTGCCAGCAGCTCTCCTGGGCCAGCGGGCTATGGCTACACCTTC.

The chain has TRBV3-1 (or the pseudogene TRBV3-2) and TRBJ1-1; 7 positions agree with TRBD1. V shed 4 bases and J 8 bases; nucleotides not matched to a gene: 10. Germline values: CDR1 LGHDT, CDR2 YNNKEL (reference sequence). This CDR3 is built from 14 residues. CDR3: CASSPTGYHPEAFF. CDR3 DNA: TGTGCCAGCAGCCCGACAGGGTACCACCCAGAAGCTTTCTTT.

The chain is built from TRBV7-8 and TRBJ2-1; 8 positions agree with TRBD2. The CDR3 has 17 residues. Trimming took 4 bases from V and 8 from J; bases not matched to a gene: 16. Germline CDR1 SGHVS, CDR2 FQNEAQ. CDR3 amino acids: CASSSVSGGGLIDEQFF. The DNA for the CDR3 is TGTGCCAGCAGCTCCGTCTCGGGCGGGGGGCTGATCGATGAGCAGTTCTTC.

This clone was seen a single time. The chain has TRBV3-1 (or the pseudogene TRBV3-2) and TRBJ2-7, with TRBD1 matching over 9 bases. Trimming cost V 5 bases and J 2 bases; bases outside gene matches: 10. CDR1 and CDR2 (germline): LGHDT, YNNKEL (reference sequence). The CDR3 is 16 residues long. The CDR3 DNA reads TGTGCCAGCAGCTCTTCCCGGACAGGGGAACCCTACGAGCAGTACTTC. It encodes CASSSSRTGEPYEQYF.

This chain joins TRBV13 and TRBJ2-3, with D hard to call. Trimming removed 5 bases from V and 6 bases from J, with 15 bases in between. The CDR3 contains 14 residues. Per germline, CDR1 PRHDT and CDR2 FYEKMQ (reference sequence). CDR3 region: CASSRISKEDTQYF. In DNA, the CDR3 is TGTGCCAGCAGCCGTATCTCAAAGGAGGATACGCAGTATTTT. The full variable domain, its missing parts supplied by reference TRBV13 and TRBJ2-3, is AAGVIQSPRHLIKEKRETATLKCYPIPRHDTVYWYQQGPGQDPQFLISFYEKMQSDKGSIPDRFSAQQFSDYHSELNMSSLELGDSALYFCASSRISKEDTQYFGPGTRLTVL.

The rearrangement joins TRBV12-3 or TRBV12-4 to TRBJ1-2; 7 bases line up with TRBD1. Trimming at V came to 3 bases and at J to 4 bases, leaving 2 bases not matched to a gene. The CDR3 runs 13 residues. In nucleotides, the CDR3 is TGTGCCAGCAGTTTGACAGGGTTCTATGGCTACACCTTC. Protein product: CASSLTGFYGYTF.

This chain links TRBV7-2 with TRBJ2-3; 7 nucleotides align to TRBD1. V dropped 6 bases and J dropped 6; count of bases not matched to a gene: 18. CDR3 length: 17 amino acids. Germline CDR1 is SGHTA and CDR2 is FQGNSA. CDR3 loop: CASRLGIIEGAADTQYF. CDR3 nucleotide sequence: TGTGCCAGCAGGTTGGGGATCATTGAGGGGGCCGCGGATACGCAGTATTTT.

The genes are TRBV2 and TRBJ1-4; D possibly corresponds to TRBD1 (5 bases). Trimming pared 6 bases from V and 4 bases from J, leaving 12 bases between. The CDR3 runs 14 residues. Looked up from germline, CDR1 is SNHLY and CDR2 is FYNNEI. The CDR3 sequence is CASSSGLNNEKLFF. In DNA, the CDR3 is TGTGCCAGCAGCTCGGGACTTAATAATGAAAAACTGTTTTTT.

The chain employs TRBV10-3 and TRBJ1-2, with 9 nucleotides matching TRBD1. Trimming at V came to 4 bases and at J to 0 bases, leaving 0 bases not matched to a gene. The CDR3 covers 14 residues. The germline gives CDR1 ENHRY, CDR2 SYGVKD. The CDR3 region has the DNA TGTGCCATCAGTGGGACAGGGGCTAACTATGGCTACACCTTC. Translating gives CAISGTGANYGYTF.

V gene TRBV2 combines with J gene TRBJ2-3, with D possibly TRBD2 on 6 matching bases. Germline V gene data show CDR1 as SNHLY and CDR2 as FYNNEI. CDR3 length: 20 amino acids. The V end lost 0 bases, the J end lost 4 bases, and 26 bases lay between the germline ends. CDR3 nucleotides: TGTGCCAGCAGTGAAGCGCTTCGTCGGTGGGACTGGAATTTCCCAGATACGCAGTATTTT. Translating it yields CASSEALRRWDWNFPDTQYF.

The J gene is TRBJ1-5, the V gene TRBV7-2; D is unclear. Looked up from germline, CDR1 is SGHTA and CDR2 is FQGNSA. V was cut by 2 bases and J by 0 bases, with 5 bases left in between. The CDR3 has 14 amino acids. This CDR3 is CASSLTVSNQPQHF. The CDR3, as DNA: TGTGCCAGCAGCTTAACAGTTAGCAATCAGCCCCAGCATTTT.

The chain uses TRBV19 and TRBJ1-5; no reliable D call. The CDR3 has 16 amino acids. The germline V gene has CDR1 LNHDA and CDR2 SQIVND (reference sequence). Trimming pared 5 bases from V and 6 bases from J, leaving 20 bases between. CDR3 in amino acids: CASSPRGGPGSQPQHF. As DNA, the CDR3 is TGTGCCAGTAGTCCACGTGGAGGCCCGGGGTCTCAGCCCCAGCATTTT.

The J gene is TRBJ2-7, the V gene TRBV10-2, with 10 bases lining up with TRBD1. This CDR3 has 14 amino acids. Germline lookup yields CDR1 WSHSY and CDR2 SAAADI. V trimming: 4 bases; J trimming: 4 bases; junction bases outside the gene matches: 4. CDR3 sequence: CASSARTGGYEQYF. CDR3 DNA: TGCGCCAGCAGTGCCCGGACAGGGGGGTACGAGCAGTACTTC.